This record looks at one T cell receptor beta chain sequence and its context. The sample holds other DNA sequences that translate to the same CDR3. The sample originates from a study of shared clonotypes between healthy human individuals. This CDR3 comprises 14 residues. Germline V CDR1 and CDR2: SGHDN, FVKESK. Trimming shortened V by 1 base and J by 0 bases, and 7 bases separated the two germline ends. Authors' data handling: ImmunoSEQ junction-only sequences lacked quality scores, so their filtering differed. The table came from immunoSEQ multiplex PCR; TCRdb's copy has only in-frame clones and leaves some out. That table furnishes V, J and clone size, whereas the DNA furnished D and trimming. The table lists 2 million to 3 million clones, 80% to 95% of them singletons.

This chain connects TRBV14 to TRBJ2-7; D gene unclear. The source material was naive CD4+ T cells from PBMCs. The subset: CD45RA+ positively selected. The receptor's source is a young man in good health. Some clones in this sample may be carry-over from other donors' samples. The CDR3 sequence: CASSQVGSSYEQYF. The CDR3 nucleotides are TGTGCCAGCAGCCAAGTTGGCAGCTCCTACGAGCAGTACTTC.